Listed below are T cell receptor beta chains from one sample, sequenced in a study of T cell changes during pregnancy in multiple sclerosis. This table comes from immunoSEQ multiplex PCR, and its TCRdb copy is limited to in-frame clones, with some not included. In the table there are roughly 40,000 clones, roughly 90% of which are singletons. This specimen consisted of CD8+ T cells from peripheral blood mononuclear cells, obtained in the first trimester of pregnancy. These receptors came from a female donor with multiple sclerosis, enrolled in a pregnancy study. Both conserved end residues are part of each CDR3. Fields, in order: D gene, V gene, J gene, CDR3 DNA, CDR3 protein. The D gene is left open where the match is weak.

-	TRBV4-1	TRBJ1-1	TGCGCCAGCACAACGGGGATGAACACTGAAGCTTTCTTT	CASTTGMNTEAFF
TRBD2	TRBV5-1	TRBJ2-1	TGCGCCAGCAGCTTGTTAGGTAGCGGGGGGGCCGAATACAATGAGCAGTTCTTC	CASSLLGSGGAEYNEQFF
-	TRBV5-6	TRBJ2-1	TGTGCCAGCAGCTTGGTGGGGGCCCCGAGCAATGAGCAGTTCTTC	CASSLVGAPSNEQFF
TRBD2	TRBV7-9	TRBJ2-1	TGTGCCAGCAGCCAGACTAGCGGGGGGGCCAGGTACAATGAGCAGTTCTTC	CASSQTSGGARYNEQFF
-	TRBV11-2	TRBJ2-3	TGTGCCAGCAGCTTAGTAGGAGGGACAGATACGCAGTATTTT	CASSLVGGTDTQYF
TRBD1	TRBV5-6	TRBJ2-5	TGTGCCAGCAGCGCGGGGACAGGGGATGGTGAGACCCAGTACTTC	CASSAGTGDGETQYF
-	TRBV6-1	TRBJ2-1	TGTGCCAGCTCCGCGTTAAGCCCGCCTAATGAGCAGTTCTTC	CASSALSPPNEQFF
TRBD1	TRBV6-6	TRBJ1-1	TGTGCCAGTTCGACAGGGGTTAACTTCCTGAACACTGAAGCTTTCTTT	CASSTGVNFLNTEAFF
TRBD1	TRBV18	TRBJ2-5	TGTGCCAGCTCGACTCAACCCCGGGACAGGGTATTGGAGACCCAGTACTTC	CASSTQPRDRVLETQYF
-	TRBV14	TRBJ1-4	TGTGCCAGCAGCCAAGATGGGATTAGGGGGGAAAAACTGTTTTTT	CASSQDGIRGEKLFF
-	TRBV6-5	TRBJ2-7	TGTGCCAGCAGTTACTCCCGGGGAAACGAGCAGTACTTC	CASSYSRGNEQYF
-	TRBV29-1	TRBJ2-1	TGCAGCGTTGAAGACTCAGGGGAGTTCTTC	CSVEDSGEFF
-	TRBV6-1	TRBJ1-2	TGTGCCAGCAGTGAATACGGTGGCTACACCTTC	CASSEYGGYTF
-	TRBV30	TRBJ2-1	TGTGCCTGGAGTATTTTCGGGTCGTTTGATGAGCAGTTCTTC	CAWSIFGSFDEQFF
-	TRBV5-1	TRBJ1-1	TGCGCCAGCAGCTTGGGGGACACCTTGAACACTGAAGCTTTCTTT	CASSLGDTLNTEAFF
-	TRBV27	TRBJ1-4	TGTGCCAGCAGTTCCCAGGAGGGCGGTGAAAAACTGTTTTTT	CASSSQEGGEKLFF
-	TRBV5-5	TRBJ1-6	TGTGCCAGCAGCTTGGTAGCCTTAAATTCACCCCTCCACTTT	CASSLVALNSPLHF
-	TRBV5-1	TRBJ2-3	TGCGCCAGCGGGCTGAGGGCGGCGGGCACAGATACGCAGTATTTT	CASGLRAAGTDTQYF
-	TRBV7-7	TRBJ2-1	TGTGCTAGCAGCTTAGAGGTAAGGGAGGCCTGTAAGCAAGTGTCCTACAATGAGCAGTTCTTC	CASSLEVREACKQVSYNEQFF
-	TRBV4-1	TRBJ1-2	TGCGCCAGCAGCCAAGTGCAGGGTTCCTACACCTTC	CASSQVQGSYTF
-	TRBV4-2	TRBJ2-7	TGTGCCAGCAGCCAAGCCTCAGGCAGGGGCGAGCAGTACTTC	CASSQASGRGEQYF
TRBD1	TRBV18	TRBJ1-1	TGTGCCAGCTCACCCGGACAGGATATGAACACTGAAGCTTTCTTT	CASSPGQDMNTEAFF
-	TRBV5-5	TRBJ2-7	TGTGCCAGCAGCTTGGTTACTAGGGCCTACGAGCAGTACTTC	CASSLVTRAYEQYF
-	TRBV5-4	TRBJ2-1	TGTGCCAGCAGCCAGGCGATCGGCTCCTACAATGAGCAGTTCTTC	CASSQAIGSYNEQFF